This T cell receptor beta chain appears in the sequencing data of a study of CD8 T cells in Susac syndrome. In the study overall: Sequencing included Susac syndrome patients, over five of them with active disease and roughly eight in remission.

Findings of the study overall: The CD4+ T cell repertoire of patients with Susac syndrome showed no detectable clonal expansion.

This CDR3 region has 13 residues. Trimming stripped 7 bases from V and 3 bases from J, with 15 bases between. Germline loops: CDR1 SQVTM, CDR2 ANQGSEA. While CD8+ and CD4+ T cells were isolated negatively, TEMRA cells were enriched by FACS. With random hexamers, roughly 0.45 to 1 ug RNA was reverse transcribed. Across 54 Vbeta and 13 Jbeta, immunoSEQ multiplex PCR amplified TCR beta CDR3. One entry per CDR3 protein, called by TCRdb with MiXCR from the immunoSEQ multiplex PCR reads. This repertoire shows some 200,000 distinct CDR3 sequences, about 94% found once; its top ten account for around 0.092%. Details on this clonotype: Its antigen is undetermined.

The gene calls are TRBV29-1 and TRBJ1-1; tentatively, D is TRBD1 (6 bases). Sequencing input: CD4+ T cells from PBMCs. The source is a human donor with Susac syndrome. The CDR3 loop reads CSGLGGRDTEAFF. The CDR3 DNA reads as TGCAGCGGCCTGGGGGGGCGGGACACTGAAGCTTTCTTT.